This TCR beta chain emerged from a study of CD8 T cells in ankylosing spondylitis. The study, taken as a whole, reports: Some motif variants had been reported before (in reactive arthritis synovial fluid and blood). Researchers reportedly found disease-linked clones significantly enriched in matched ankylosing spondylitis synovial fluid.

Each TCR beta library was made by quantitative 5'-RACE that incorporated molecular barcodes. A single record per CDR3 protein comes from TCRdb applying MiXCR to the 5' RACE reads. The sample gives under 200,000 distinct CDR3 sequences, roughly 10% of which show up once; over 12% is in the top ten. The sample holds a few counts of this clonotype. Its antigen is as yet unknown. V lost 3 bases and J lost 4, with 4 bases in between. CDR3 length equals 13 residues. Germline CDR1 is LNHNV and CDR2 is YYDKDF (reference sequence). The sample comprised blood, either unsorted or a sorted T cell fraction (not recorded which). This TCR came from a female donor with ankylosing spondylitis or in good health (not recorded which). The rearrangement uses TRBV15 and TRBJ2-6; D remains ambiguous. The CDR3 region has the DNA TGTGCCACCAGCAGCCAGGGGGCCAACGTCCTGACTTTC. It translates to CATSSQGANVLTF.